The 32 T cell receptor beta chains below come from one sample, sequenced in a study of T cells after yellow fever vaccination (dated by TCRdb to the late 2010s). The library was produced with 5' RACE. The instrument was an Illumina HiSeq 2500. The public reads were reanalyzed by TCRdb: fastp trimming at Q25, MiXCR alignment, in-frame beta chains only. For every CDR3 protein sequence, its rows merge into one entry that carries the most common genes and DNA. The sample table holds some 500,000 distinct CDR3 sequences, of which approximately 13% were seen once. The ten largest clones take up around 15% of the sample. The treatment or condition label of this sample denotes: live attenuated yellow fever vaccine strain. The starting material was PBMCs, obtained on the day of the yellow fever booster vaccination. These receptors all stem from a man younger than 40 who received the YFV17D yellow fever vaccine.

As DNA, the CDR3 is TGTGCCAGCAGCTTGGGGTTTGGGACAGGGGCCGAAAAACTGTTTTTT. It specifies CASSLGFGTGAEKLFF. The chain couples TRBV5-6 to TRBJ1-4; 10 nucleotides match TRBD1. The CDR3 spans 16 residues. Germline V gives CDR1 SGHDT, CDR2 YYEEEE. The V segment lost 0 bases and the J segment 8 bases; nucleotides outside the gene matches: 7.

The rearrangement joins TRBV28 to TRBJ2-7; perhaps D is TRBD1 or TRBD2 (5 bases each). V gave up 5 bases and J gave up 4 bases, with 12 bases separating them. The CDR3 runs 13 residues. Looked up from germline, CDR1 is MDHEN and CDR2 is SYDVKM. The CDR3 region has the DNA TGTGCCAGCAGTGTTGGGACGAAGTACGAGCAGTACTTC. Amino acid sequence: CASSVGTKYEQYF.

This clonotype has more than one count but fewer than ten. The chain combines TRBV12-3 or TRBV12-4 with TRBJ1-2; 12 bases map to TRBD1. J gave up 7 bases and V 8 bases, and 8 bases lay outside the gene matches. The length of the CDR3 is 14 residues. CDR3 sequence: CASLPGQGALGYTF. CDR3 DNA sequence: TGTGCCAGCCTCCCGGGACAGGGGGCGCTTGGCTACACCTTC.

The table lists this clonotype with many counts. J is TRBJ1-1 and V is TRBV20-1; D is perhaps TRBD1 (6 bases). The V gene lost 0 bases and the J gene lost 4 bases, with 9 bases spanning the gap. Looked up from germline, CDR1 is DFQATT and CDR2 is SNEGSKA (reference sequence). This CDR3 has 13 amino acids. The CDR3 reads CSAREDSATEAFF. The CDR3 nucleotides are TGCAGTGCTAGAGAGGACAGTGCCACTGAAGCTTTCTTT.

A few counts support this clonotype. CDR3 sequence (DNA): TGTGCCAGCAGCTCCTGGGAACAAGAGACCCAGTACTTC. Translation: CASSSWEQETQYF. The rearrangement uses TRBV7-9 and TRBJ2-5, with no clear D. V was trimmed by 4 bases and J by 2 bases, leaving 8 bases between them. This CDR3 is built from 13 residues. The V gene's germline CDR1 is SEHNR and CDR2 FQNEAQ (reference sequence).

The chain links TRBV3-1 to TRBJ2-6; D not certain. This CDR3 contains 13 residues. Germline V gives CDR1 LGHDT, CDR2 YNNKEL (reference sequence). The V end lost 7 bases, the J end lost 2 bases, and 6 bases lay between the germline ends. DNA of the CDR3: TGTGCCAGCAAGAAAACTGGGGCCAACGTCCTGACTTTC. Amino acids: CASKKTGANVLTF. Full variable domain (rest looked up from reference TRBV3-1 and TRBJ2-6): DTAVSQTPKYLVTQMGNDKSIKCEQNLGHDTMYWYKQDSKKFLKIMFSYNNKELIINETVPNRFSPKSPDKAHLNLHINSLELGDSAVYFCASKKTGANVLTFGAGSRLTVL.

This clonotype was found a few times. The chain has TRBV5-6 and TRBJ1-1; 8 nucleotides match TRBD1. V trimming: 4 bases; J trimming: 3 bases; junction bases outside the gene matches: 2. The CDR3 runs to 13 residues. Germline CDR1 reads SGHDT; CDR2 reads YYEEEE. The CDR3 DNA follows: TGTGCCAGCAGCAAGACAGGGGACACTGAAGCTTTCTTT. It translates to CASSKTGDTEAFF.

The chain uses TRBV2 and TRBJ2-7; 7 nucleotides agree with TRBD1. CDR1 and CDR2 (germline): SNHLY, FYNNEI. The ends lost 6 bases at V and 6 bases at J; junction bases unmatched: 14. The CDR3 contains 15 residues. Here the CDR3 DNA reads TGTGCCAGCAGCGCAGACAGGGTCAATGGCGTCGAGCAGTACTTC. Encoded protein: CASSADRVNGVEQYF.

This clonotype was observed a few times. This chain links TRBV11-1 with TRBJ2-1, with TRBD2 matching 7 bases. Germline V gene lookup returns CDR1 SGHAT and CDR2 FQDESV (reference sequence). This CDR3 has 20 amino acids. The ends lost 6 bases at V and 0 bases at J; junction bases unmatched: 20. DNA for the CDR3: TGTGCCAGCAGTTCCATGCGGGGGTCTCTGGGACCGAGCTCCTACAATGAGCAGTTCTTC. Protein: CASSSMRGSLGPSSYNEQFF.

This clonotype has at least ten counts. The chain joins TRBV20-1 to TRBJ2-7, with 10 bases fitting TRBD2. V dropped 5 bases and J dropped 4; count of bases not matched to a gene: 5. The germline CDR1 and CDR2 sequences are DFQATT and SNEGSKA (reference sequence). There are 13 residues in the CDR3. DNA of the CDR3: TGCAGTGCTCCTAGCGGGGGCTTGTACGAGCAGTACTTC. Translated, it gives CSAPSGGLYEQYF.

The genes are TRBV9 and TRBJ2-2; TRBD1 might be the D (6 bases). The CDR3 contains 13 residues. Trimming pared 4 bases from V and 6 bases from J, leaving 10 bases between. Germline V gene sequence: CDR1 SGDLS, CDR2 YYNGEE. Here the CDR3 reads CASSTGPAGELFF. CDR3 nucleotide sequence: TGTGCCAGCAGCACAGGGCCGGCCGGGGAGCTGTTTTTT.

This clonotype has more than one count but fewer than ten. The CDR3 nucleotides read TGTGCCAGCAGTGTCCCGTACAATGAGCAGTTCTTC. Amino acids: CASSVPYNEQFF. The chain employs TRBV27 and TRBJ2-1; D call uncertain. This CDR3 contains 12 residues. Trimming took 5 bases from V and 4 from J, leaving 6 bases between them. Germline V gene lookup returns CDR1 MNHEY and CDR2 SMNVEV (reference sequence).

V gene TRBV12-3 or TRBV12-4 combines with J gene TRBJ2-5; 7 bases are a match to TRBD1. V trimming: 4 bases; J trimming: 5 bases; junction bases outside the gene matches: 13. This CDR3 has 16 residues. CDR3 protein: CASSSPLIGGRETQYF. The CDR3 nucleotides are TGTGCCAGCAGTTCGCCGCTTATAGGGGGCCGGGAGACCCAGTACTTC.

The V gene is TRBV29-1, the J gene TRBJ1-1; no definite D call. Germline V CDR1 and CDR2: SQVTM, ANQGSEA. V was clipped by 7 bases and J by 1 base, with 7 bases between them. The CDR3 has 11 amino acids. The CDR3 DNA reads as TGCAGCGGGAGCGGGAACACTGAAGCTTTCTTT. Its protein product is CSGSGNTEAFF.

This clonotype came up a few times. The V and J genes are TRBV5-1 and TRBJ1-1, with D possibly TRBD1 on 5 matching bases. V was clipped by 4 bases and J by 6 bases, with 13 bases between them. Per germline, CDR1 SGHRS and CDR2 YFSETQ. This CDR3 region has 13 residues. CDR3 in DNA: TGCGCCAGCAGCAAAACGGACAATTCTGAAGCTTTCTTT. It yields the protein CASSKTDNSEAFF.

In this sample, this clonotype turned up many times. This rearrangement joins TRBV6-5 to TRBJ2-7; D is perhaps TRBD2 (6 bases). Germline assignment: CDR1 MNHEY and CDR2 SVGAGI. The CDR3 covers 15 residues. Trimming removed 0 bases from V and 0 bases from J, with 9 bases in between. CDR3: CASSYSGGISYEQYF. CDR3 in DNA: TGTGCCAGCAGTTACTCGGGCGGGATCTCCTACGAGCAGTACTTC.

This clonotype has a handful of counts. The chain links TRBV29-1 to TRBJ1-2; 8 bases agree with TRBD1. The germline CDR1 and CDR2 sequences are SQVTM and ANQGSEA. The CDR3 runs to 11 residues. V was pared by 3 bases and J by 9 bases, with 3 bases of the junction left unmatched. CDR3 in amino acids: CSVDRDRSYTF. CDR3 coding DNA: TGCAGCGTTGACCGGGACAGGAGCTACACCTTC.

This chain uses TRBV11-2 with TRBJ2-1, with 7 bases identical to TRBD2. The CDR3 totals 17 residues. V gave up 0 bases and J gave up 0 bases; unmatched junction bases: 5. From germline, CDR1 is SGHAT and CDR2 FQNNGV. CDR3 sequence reads: CASSLDRLADSYNEQFF. The CDR3 nucleotides read TGTGCCAGCAGCTTAGATCGCCTAGCGGACTCCTACAATGAGCAGTTCTTC.

This clonotype has just a few counts. The chain carries TRBV10-3 and TRBJ2-1; a possible D gene is TRBD1 (5 bases). The CDR3 runs to 14 residues. The V and J ends lost 10 bases and 0 bases respectively, with 13 bases between them. Germline V gene data show CDR1 as ENHRY and CDR2 as SYGVKD. The CDR3 nucleotides are TGTGCCACAGGACACTTAAGCTCCTACAATGAGCAGTTCTTC. Its protein is CATGHLSSYNEQFF.

This clonotype appeared a few times. V and J are TRBV11-2 and TRBJ2-1; D is perhaps TRBD1 (5 bases). The CDR3 runs 14 residues. V lost 0 bases and J lost 8, with 11 bases in between. Looked up from germline, CDR1 is SGHAT and CDR2 is FQNNGV. The CDR3 spells CASSLDLSRDEQFF. DNA of the CDR3: TGTGCCAGCAGCTTAGATTTGAGCAGGGATGAGCAGTTCTTC.

Only a few counts were recorded for this clonotype. The chain joins TRBV20-1 to TRBJ2-7, with D unresolved. V was shortened by 3 bases and J by 2 bases, with 11 bases between the two germline ends. The germline V gene has CDR1 DFQATT and CDR2 SNEGSKA (reference sequence). The CDR3 has 13 residues. The CDR3 DNA reads as TGCAGTGCTAGCTGGGTTATCCCCTACGAGCAGTACTTC. It translates to CSASWVIPYEQYF.

The genes are TRBV10-2 and TRBJ2-2; no clear D. Trimming stripped 3 bases from V and 4 bases from J, with 15 bases between. The CDR3 length is 16 residues. The V gene's germline CDR1 is WSHSY and CDR2 SAAADI. The CDR3 sequence: CASSDPWLTGTGELFF. The CDR3 coding sequence is TGCGCCAGCAGTGACCCCTGGCTAACGGGCACCGGGGAGCTGTTTTTT.

This chain uses TRBV9 with TRBJ2-5, with D uncertain. Germline V CDR1 and CDR2: SGDLS, YYNGEE. This CDR3 has 16 residues. V was cut by 4 bases and J by 0 bases, with 16 bases left in between. CDR3: CASSHSAGSYQETQYF. The CDR3 region has the DNA TGTGCCAGCAGCCATAGTGCCGGCTCGTACCAAGAGACCCAGTACTTC.

The genes are TRBV28 and TRBJ2-7; the D is unclear. The CDR3 totals 14 residues. Germline CDR1 MDHEN, CDR2 SYDVKM. V was pared by 10 bases and J by 7 bases, with 23 bases between. The CDR3 DNA is TGTGCCACCACCCACTCCGGAACCCCCTGGGAGCAGTACTTC. This translates into CATTHSGTPWEQYF. Supplemented by reference TRBV28 and TRBJ2-7, the full variable domain reads DVKVTQSSRYLVKRTGEKVFLECVQDMDHENMFWYRQDPGLGLRLIYFSYDVKMKEKGDIPEGYSVSREKKERFSLILESASTNQTSMYLCATTHSGTPWEQYFGPGTRLTVT.

This clonotype has a handful of counts. The chain carries TRBV7-8 and TRBJ2-7; D might be TRBD1 (6 bases). Per the germline V gene, CDR1 is SGHVS and CDR2 is FQNEAQ. This CDR3 is built from 14 residues. V lost 3 bases and J lost 7, with 16 bases in between. In DNA, the CDR3 is TGTGCCAGCAGCTTCCGGGACACCCCTCGAGAGCAGTACTTC. Translated, it gives CASSFRDTPREQYF.

The rearrangement uses TRBV10-3 and TRBJ2-2; 11 bases align to TRBD1. V was clipped by 10 bases and J by 6 bases; unmatched bases: 10. The CDR3 spans 15 residues. Germline CDR1 and CDR2: ENHRY and SYGVKD. CDR3 protein: CATTAGQGVPGELFF. The CDR3 DNA reads TGTGCCACCACAGCGGGACAGGGGGTCCCCGGGGAGCTGTTTTTT.

V is TRBV27 and J is TRBJ2-1; possible D gene TRBD2, 6 bases. Germline V gene sequence: CDR1 MNHEY, CDR2 SMNVEV (reference sequence). The germline V and J ends were trimmed by 4 bases and 2 bases, with 12 bases remaining between them. There are 15 residues in the CDR3. The CDR3 sequence is CASSWTGVAYNEQFF. The CDR3 coding sequence is TGTGCCAGCAGTTGGACGGGAGTCGCCTACAATGAGCAGTTCTTC.

This clonotype has a count of ten or more. The rearrangement links TRBV18 to TRBJ2-5, with a possible D match to TRBD1 (5 bases). Germline V gene lookup returns CDR1 KGHSH and CDR2 LQKENI. The V and J ends lost 8 bases and 5 bases respectively, with 12 bases between them. The CDR3 extends over 12 amino acids. CDR3 sequence reads: CASSPQGETQYF. CDR3 nucleotides: TGTGCCAGCAGCCCCCAGGGTGAGACCCAGTACTTC.

The chain is built from TRBV7-2 and TRBJ2-1, with 11 bases fitting TRBD2. This CDR3 is 15 amino acids long. The germline V gene encodes CDR1 SGHTA and CDR2 FQGNSA. V dropped 2 bases and J dropped 7; count of bases not matched to a gene: 4. The CDR3 sequence: CASSLLTSGRNEQFF. The CDR3 nucleotides read TGTGCCAGCAGCTTATTAACTAGCGGGAGAAATGAGCAGTTCTTC.

The chain joins TRBV24-1 to TRBJ1-5; 7 bases align to TRBD1. This CDR3 contains 15 residues. The ends lost 5 bases at V and 6 bases at J; junction bases unmatched: 9. The germline V gene has CDR1 KGHDR and CDR2 SFDVKD. The CDR3 is CATSASEGAGQPQHF. The CDR3 region has the DNA TGTGCCACCAGTGCCTCGGAGGGGGCGGGTCAGCCCCAGCATTTT.

The chain joins TRBV5-6 to TRBJ2-5, with 7 bases identical to TRBD1. The CDR3 is made up of 14 amino acids. Germline trimming cut 4 bases from V and 4 bases from J; bases unmatched to any gene: 7. CDR1 is SGHDT and CDR2 is YYEEEE in the germline V gene. The CDR3 sequence is CASSIQGPPETQYF. The DNA for the CDR3 is TGTGCCAGCAGCATACAGGGGCCGCCAGAGACCCAGTACTTC.

This clonotype was detected ten times or more. This chain connects TRBV19 to TRBJ2-1; D not certain. CDR3 size: 13 residues. Germline-derived CDR1 and CDR2 are LNHDA and SQIVND (reference sequence). V was shortened by 5 bases and J by 4 bases, with 9 bases between the two germline ends. This CDR3 reads CASSHRAYNEQFF. CDR3 DNA sequence: TGTGCCAGTAGTCACAGAGCATACAATGAGCAGTTCTTC.